The text below deals with one T cell receptor beta chain. The specificity of this receptor is unknown. Per-base quality was not reported, and no clone a single base away is much larger than it. The germline V gene yields MDHEN for CDR1 and SYDVKM for CDR2. Unmatched junction bases come to 12, with V trimmed by 4 bases and J by 9 bases. Its CDR3 holds 16 amino acids, cysteine through phenylalanine. The entry retains the CDR3 DNA only, 48 bases that are in frame from base 1. The donors were healthy, HIV-negative adults who had no recently reported acute infections or vaccinations. Every donor was a Caucasian adult residing in Nashville, Tennessee, USA. CD4+ T cells were enriched by magnetic negative selection; naive cells were then positively selected on CD45RA, and the negative fraction formed the memory subset. Blood was obtained by leukapheresis, after which PBMCs were separated by Ficoll-Histopaque density gradient centrifugation and cryopreserved in liquid nitrogen vapor phase. Purity and quantity of every magnetically sorted T cell population were checked by analytical flow cytometry. Each sorted fraction had its genomic DNA isolated and then quantified by UV absorbance on a Nanodrop 2000c.

This sample stems from a study of shared clonotypes between healthy human individuals (dated by TCRdb to the early 2020s). With regard to the full study: The cohort included three men and a couple of women between 18 and 49 years of age. Between about 0.9 and 9 billion PBMCs per donor were obtained by leukapheresis. Blood TCR repertoires of 5 or 6 healthy adults were deeply sequenced to estimate repertoire size and the extent of clonotype sharing between individuals. Different laboratories and diverse techniques were used to prepare libraries and sequence TCR repertoires, to increase sequencing depth and limit assay-specific biases. Per donor, three plates each were used for CD4 naive and CD4 memory, two for CD8 naive, and one for CD8 memory. The paper's findings and limits, for the study overall: Incomplete sequencing was indicated by rarefaction of sorted-subset datasets, despite the large sequencing depth. About 5% of naive CD4, 3.5% of naive CD8, 2.3% of memory CD4, and 0.4% of memory CD8 clonotypes were shared across several donors. Sampling was restricted to blood, and TCR repertoires in tissue are likely to differ from TCR repertoires in blood. Pairwise subsampling indicated that sequencing depth was expected to affect the degree of clonotype sharing among donors. Compared with non-shared clonotypes, clonotypes shared by all four sorted-subset donors had higher generation probabilities. Because the study included a small number of donors, the genetic and exposure-history diversity represented was limited. Naive subsets generally had larger estimated clonotype richness than memory subsets.

Using the deep immunoSEQ assay, multiplex PCR amplified TCR CDR3 regions from genomic DNA. Extracted genomic DNA from each cell subset was spread evenly across all wells of several immunoSEQ 96-well plates, with each plate serving as a replicate. For sorted subsets, roughly 200 ng of genomic DNA, equivalent to roughly 30,000 T cell genomes, went into each replicate PCR. Purified libraries were measured with a Qubit 3.0 fluorometer, size-checked on a Bioanalyzer 2100, and measured again with the KAPA Library Quantification kit. Every immunoSEQ 96-well plate was sequenced on a separate single-read 150-cycle Illumina NextSeq 550 flow cell. For the original study's pipeline: Because the immunoSEQ output held only junctional sequences and lacked quality scores, the filtering could not match the filtering applied to full-length reads. Sequences were annotated with PyIR, a Python wrapper for IgBLAST v1.9, using IMGT germline references to assign V/J genes and CDR3. Reads with weak V/J assignments (E-value above 1e-6), missing CDR3, stop codons, out-of-frame junctions, or ambiguous translated residues were removed. V3J clonotypes were defined as sequences sharing an identical inferred V gene, J gene, and CDR3 amino acid sequence. To compute the percentage overlap between repertoires, the number of shared unique clonotypes was divided by the size of the smaller repertoire. Three approaches were used to assess repertoire richness: RTK rarefaction, the Chao1 estimator, and Recon v2.1 estimates of unobserved clonotypes. For all TCRbeta clonotypes obtained by the gDNA method from a handful of donors, generation probabilities were computed with OLGA. The table was pulled from immuneACCESS by TCRdb, which kept in-frame rearrangements only. Such tables lose some clones; where checked, under half of the loss comes from unresolved V genes, and the rest has no known cause. V and J calls and clone size are those listed in that table; D and trimming were worked out from the DNA. Across this sample there are about 2.3 million clones, with less than 95% seen only once. The top ten constitute about 0.41% of the sample.

Recombination joined TRBV28 with TRBJ2-1, and TRBD2 aligns with 10 junction nucleotides. This TCR derives from a man aged 18 to 29 in good health. Some clones in this sample may be carry-over from other donors' samples. The specimen was naive CD4+ T cells from PBMCs. The intended sense of this specimen's cell subset or site label: CD45RA+ positively selected. This receptor carries the CDR3 CASSSLSGRGYVEQFF. The nucleotide sequence is given as TGTGCCAGCAGTTCGCTAAGCGGGAGGGGGTATGTTGAGCAGTTCTTC.